This TCR beta chain appears in the sequencing data of a study of technical replicates of blood from a few donors. Libraries were prepared by immunoSEQ multiplex PCR; TCRdb keeps only in-frame clonotypes and omits some of them. Among 65,000 to 85,000 clones listed, approximately 97% were seen once. V was clipped by 4 bases and J by 4 bases, with 14 bases between them. In germline, CDR1 is MGHDK, CDR2 SYGVNS. The CDR3 contains 15 residues. J is TRBJ2-1 and V is TRBV25-1, with a weak D call TRBD1 (5 bases). The receptor's source is a human donor in good health. Input material: T cells isolated from PBMCs. CDR3 sequence (DNA): TGTGCCAGCAGTGCCAGACGAAGGGGATACAATGAGCAGTTCTTC. Its protein is CASSARRRGYNEQFF.